This T cell receptor beta chain emerged from a study of OX40 agonist ivuxolimab in advanced cancers. Across the whole study: Allowance was made for prior anti-PD-1, anti-PD-L1 or anti-CTLA-4 therapy, and roughly 40% had some.

The protocol was immunoSEQ multiplex PCR, while the TCRdb copy is restricted to in-frame clones and leaves out a portion. The table includes some 79,000 clones, just over 85% detected once. Concerning this clone: Other DNA sequences from this sample encode an identical CDR3 as well.

The TCR originated in an adult with an advanced solid tumor such as melanoma, head and neck, liver or kidney cancer. The sample consisted of CD4+ or CD8+ T cells sorted from blood, taken in a trial of the OX40 agonist ivuxolimab.

As DNA, the CDR3 is TGCGCCAGTACTACGGGAGGAGGTGAAAAACTGTTTTTT. It encodes CASTTGGGEKLFF. The rearrangement links TRBV10-2 to TRBJ1-4, with unresolved D. The CDR3 extends over 13 amino acids. With 9 bases removed from V and 7 bases from J, the gap between germline ends came to 15 bases. The V gene's germline CDR1 is WSHSY and CDR2 SAAADI.